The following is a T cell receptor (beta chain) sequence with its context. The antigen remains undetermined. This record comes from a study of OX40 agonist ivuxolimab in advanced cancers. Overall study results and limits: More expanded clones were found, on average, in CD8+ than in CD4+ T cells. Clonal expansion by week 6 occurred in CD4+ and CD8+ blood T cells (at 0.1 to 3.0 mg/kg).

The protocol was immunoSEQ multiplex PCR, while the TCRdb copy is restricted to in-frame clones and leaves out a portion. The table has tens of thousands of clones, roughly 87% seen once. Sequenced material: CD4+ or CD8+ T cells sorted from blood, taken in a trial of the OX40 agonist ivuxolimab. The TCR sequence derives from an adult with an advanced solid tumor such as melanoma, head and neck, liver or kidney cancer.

Here the CDR3 DNA reads TGTGCCTGGGGGCCGGGACAGGATAATTCACCCCTCCACTTT. This gives the protein CAWGPGQDNSPLHF. The chain links TRBV30 to TRBJ1-6, with TRBD1 matching over 8 bases. Germline CDR1 reads GTSNPN; CDR2 reads SVGIG (reference sequence). The CDR3 contains 14 residues. Trimming removed 5 bases from V and 5 bases from J; junction bases left unmatched: 5.